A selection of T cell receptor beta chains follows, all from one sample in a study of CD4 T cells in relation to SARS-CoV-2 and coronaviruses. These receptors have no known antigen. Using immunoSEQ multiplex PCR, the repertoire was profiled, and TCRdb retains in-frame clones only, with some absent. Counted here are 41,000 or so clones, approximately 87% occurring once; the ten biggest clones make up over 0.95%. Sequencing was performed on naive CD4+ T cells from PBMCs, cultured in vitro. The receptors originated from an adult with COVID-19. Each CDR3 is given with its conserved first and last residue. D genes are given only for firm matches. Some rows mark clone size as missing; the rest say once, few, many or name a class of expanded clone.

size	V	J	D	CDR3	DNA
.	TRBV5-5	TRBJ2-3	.	CASSLAGGSTDTQYF	TGTGCCAGCAGCTTGGCCGGGGGTAGCACAGATACGCAGTATTTT
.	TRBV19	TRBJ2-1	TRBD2	CASSIGYGLARNEQFF	TGTGCCAGTAGTATAGGGTACGGACTAGCGAGGAATGAGCAGTTCTTC
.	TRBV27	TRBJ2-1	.	CASSLSVYNEQFF	TGTGCCAGCAGTTTATCCGTTTACAATGAGCAGTTCTTC
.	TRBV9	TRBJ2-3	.	CASSASTDTQYF	TGTGCCAGCAGCGCCAGCACAGATACGCAGTATTTT
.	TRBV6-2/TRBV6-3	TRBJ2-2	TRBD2	CASSYDSNTSGANTGELFF	TGTGCCAGCAGTTACGACTCTAACACTAGCGGAGCGAACACCGGGGAGCTGTTTTTT
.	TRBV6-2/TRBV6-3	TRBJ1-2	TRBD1	CASSRTGTGDGYTF	TGTGCCAGCAGTCGAACCGGGACAGGGGATGGCTACACCTTC
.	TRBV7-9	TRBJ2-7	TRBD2	CASSPTSGASYEQYF	TGTGCCAGCAGCCCGACTAGCGGGGCCTCCTACGAGCAGTACTTC
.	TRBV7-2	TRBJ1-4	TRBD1	CASRKHRQGGEKLFF	TGTGCCAGCAGGAAACACCGACAGGGAGGCGAAAAACTGTTTTTT
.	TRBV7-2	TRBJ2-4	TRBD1	CASSLGTGGAKNIQYF	TGTGCCAGCAGCCTAGGGACAGGGGGAGCCAAAAACATTCAGTACTTC
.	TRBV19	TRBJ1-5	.	CASSISGRWNQPQHF	TGTGCCAGTAGTATAAGTGGGAGGTGGAATCAGCCCCAGCATTTT
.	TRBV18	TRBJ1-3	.	CASSPRTSSGNTIYF	TGTGCCAGCTCACCGAGGACGAGCTCTGGAAACACCATATATTTT
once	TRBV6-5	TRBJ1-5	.	CASSYDLNQPQHF	TGTGCCAGCAGTTACGACCTTAATCAGCCCCAGCATTTT
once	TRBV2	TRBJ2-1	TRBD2	CASGGGSSYNEQFF	TGTGCCAGCGGCGGCGGGAGCTCCTACAATGAGCAGTTCTTC
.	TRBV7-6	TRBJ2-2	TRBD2	CASSSGGGAPIGELFF	TGTGCCAGCAGCTCGGGCGGGGGGGCCCCCATCGGGGAGCTGTTTTTT
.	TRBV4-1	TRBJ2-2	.	CASSQEGGSGELFF	TGCGCCAGCAGCCAGGAGGGAGGTTCCGGGGAGCTGTTTTTT
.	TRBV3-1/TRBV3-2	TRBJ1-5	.	CASSPTGGSQPQHF	TGTGCCAGCAGCCCGACGGGGGGAAGTCAGCCCCAGCATTTT
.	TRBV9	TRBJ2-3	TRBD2	CASSLAGTSGRYF	TGTGCCAGCAGCCTAGCGGGGACTAGCGGGAGGTATTTT
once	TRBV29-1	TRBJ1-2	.	CSVEDSGGRNYGYTF	TGCAGCGTTGAAGATAGTGGCGGCAGAAACTATGGCTACACCTTC
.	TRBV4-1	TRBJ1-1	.	CASSQVTGVTQGGTEAFF	TGCGCCAGCAGCCAAGTCACGGGCGTTACACAGGGAGGTACTGAAGCTTTCTTT
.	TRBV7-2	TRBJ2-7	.	CASSSSSYEQYF	TGTGCCAGCAGCTCGTCCTCCTACGAGCAGTACTTC
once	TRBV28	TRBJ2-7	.	CASTPLVGEQYF	TGTGCCAGCACCCCCTTGGTTGGCGAGCAGTACTTC
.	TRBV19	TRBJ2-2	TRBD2	CASSIIAGAAGELFF	TGTGCCAGTAGTATAATAGCGGGAGCAGCCGGGGAGCTGTTTTTT
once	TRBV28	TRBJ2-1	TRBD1	CASSLRGTGPVTEQFF	TGTGCCAGCAGTTTAAGGGGGACAGGGCCCGTTACTGAGCAGTTCTTC
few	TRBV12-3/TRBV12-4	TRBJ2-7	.	CASKERMEQYF	TGTGCCAGCAAGGAGCGGATGGAGCAGTACTTC
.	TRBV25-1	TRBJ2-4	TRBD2	CASSDTSGGQNIQYF	TGTGCCAGCAGTGACACTAGCGGGGGACAAAACATTCAGTACTTC
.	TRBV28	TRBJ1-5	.	CASSTEEPQHF	TGTGCCAGCAGTACGGAGGAGCCCCAGCATTTT
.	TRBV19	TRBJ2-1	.	CASTRTIDNEQFF	TGTGCCAGTACAAGGACTATAGACAATGAGCAGTTCTTC
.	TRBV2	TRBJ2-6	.	CASSAELAGANVLTF	TGTGCCAGCAGCGCAGAGCTAGCTGGGGCCAACGTCCTGACTTTC
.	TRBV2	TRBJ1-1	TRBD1	CASNRQGAYTEAFF	TGTGCCAGCAATCGACAGGGGGCGTACACTGAAGCTTTCTTT
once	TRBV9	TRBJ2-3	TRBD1	CASSVEILAGGPDTQYF	TGTGCCAGCAGCGTAGAGATTTTAGCAGGGGGCCCAGATACGCAGTATTTT
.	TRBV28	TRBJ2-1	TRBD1	CASSSWGQLKSYNEQFF	TGTGCCAGCAGTTCATGGGGACAGCTCAAGTCCTACAATGAGCAGTTCTTC
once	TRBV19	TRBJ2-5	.	CASSMGMGNGETQYF	TGTGCCAGTAGTATGGGCATGGGCAACGGAGAGACCCAGTACTTC
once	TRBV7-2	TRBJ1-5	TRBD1	CASSLSRQGTNQPQHF	TGTGCCAGCAGCTTATCAAGACAGGGTACTAATCAGCCCCAGCATTTT
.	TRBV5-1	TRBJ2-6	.	CASSLEAPNSGANVLTF	TGCGCCAGCAGCTTGGAGGCACCCAACTCTGGGGCCAACGTCCTGACTTTC
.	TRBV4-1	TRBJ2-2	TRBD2	CASSQGGLRAGGPSGGTGELFF	TGCGCCAGCAGCCAAGGAGGCCTCCGAGCGGGAGGGCCCTCAGGGGGCACCGGGGAGCTGTTTTTT
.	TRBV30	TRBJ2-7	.	CAWDGEGVSYEQYF	TGTGCCTGGGACGGTGAAGGGGTCTCCTACGAGCAGTACTTC
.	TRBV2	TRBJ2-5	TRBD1	CASSPGTGQETQYF	TGTGCCAGCAGCCCCGGGACAGGCCAAGAGACCCAGTACTTC
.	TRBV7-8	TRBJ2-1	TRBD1	CASSLRQGGDYNEQFF	TGTGCCAGCAGCCTTCGACAGGGTGGGGATTACAATGAGCAGTTCTTC
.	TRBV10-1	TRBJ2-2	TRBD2	CASRSQGGIGELFF	TGCGCCAGCAGGAGTCAGGGAGGGATCGGGGAGCTGTTTTTT
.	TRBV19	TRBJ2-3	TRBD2	CASSIMTSGSTDTQYF	TGTGCCAGTAGTATAATGACTAGCGGAAGCACAGATACGCAGTATTTT
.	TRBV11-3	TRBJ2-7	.	CASIPGPPREQYF	TGTGCCAGCATCCCGGGACCCCCGAGGGAGCAGTACTTC